The T cell receptor (beta chain) described here comes from a study of Graves' ophthalmopathy and Graves' hyperthyroidism. Study details: Blood was drawn at initial diagnosis, before any treatment.

RNA transcripts served as template for amplifying TCR beta CDR3 sequences. Investigators did first-round RT-PCR with HTBI primers, then second-round multiplex PCR. One entry per CDR3 protein results from TCRdb running MiXCR on the multiplex PCR reads. The sample contains about half a million distinct CDR3 sequences, approximately 15% of which appear only once. Pregnant or lactating patients and those with other autoimmune diseases or uncontrolled infections were excluded. General observations from the study: An approximately 83% specificity and 87.88% sensitivity were achieved by a 13-signature model that separated ophthalmopathy from stable hyperthyroidism.

Many counts were recorded for this clonotype. What it binds is not known. V trimming: 7 bases; J trimming: 3 bases; junction bases outside the gene matches: 16. The CDR3 consists of 17 residues. In germline, CDR1 is PRHDT, CDR2 FYEKMQ (reference sequence). The TCR sequence derives from a woman aged 30 to 39 with Graves' ophthalmopathy. The source material was blood. J is TRBJ1-1 and V is TRBV13; 8 bases are shared with TRBD1. In nucleotides, the CDR3 is TGTGCCAGCAACGCCCAGGACAGGGCAGGGAAGGACACTGAAGCTTTCTTT. Its protein is CASNAQDRAGKDTEAFF.